Listed below are T cell receptor beta chains from one sample, sequenced in a study of blood T cell repertoires in COVID-19. Profiling relied on immunoSEQ multiplex PCR, and the TCRdb table lists in-frame clones only, not all of them. The repertoire holds 450,000 to 500,000 clones, with roughly 85% as singletons. The specimen sequenced was peripheral blood. All receptors come from a human donor in a cohort sampled during active COVID-19. Both conserved end residues are part of each CDR3. A D gene is named only where the DNA matches it firmly. Some rows have no size entry. The others give once, few or many, or a class for an expanded clone.

d_call: -
v_call: TRBV5-1
clone_size: -
j_call: TRBJ2-6
cdr3_length: 15
cdr3_nt: TGCGCCAGCAGCTCCGGGGGTGGGGCGGCCAACGTCCTGACTTTC
cdr3_aa: CASSSGGGAANVLTF

d_call: -
v_call: TRBV18
clone_size: -
j_call: TRBJ2-3
cdr3_length: 16
cdr3_nt: TGTGCCAGCTCATCCGTCAGACAGAGCCGCACAGATACGCAGTATTTT
cdr3_aa: CASSSVRQSRTDTQYF

d_call: TRBD1
v_call: TRBV19
clone_size: -
j_call: TRBJ2-5
cdr3_length: 16
cdr3_nt: TGTGCCAGTAGTACTCCCGGGACAGGGTTCCAAGAGACCCAGTACTTC
cdr3_aa: CASSTPGTGFQETQYF

d_call: -
v_call: TRBV11-2
clone_size: -
j_call: TRBJ1-4
cdr3_length: 13
cdr3_nt: TGTGCCAGCAGCCGAGGTTTCCAGGAAAAACTGTTTTTT
cdr3_aa: CASSRGFQEKLFF

d_call: -
v_call: TRBV7-8
clone_size: once
j_call: TRBJ2-7
cdr3_length: 14
cdr3_nt: TGTGCCAGCACTCTCGCGGGGGCGGGGAACGAGCAGTACTTC
cdr3_aa: CASTLAGAGNEQYF

d_call: -
v_call: TRBV30
clone_size: -
j_call: TRBJ2-5
cdr3_length: 15
cdr3_nt: TGTGCCTGGAGTCGACTTGGGGGGAGCCAAGAGACCCAGTACTTC
cdr3_aa: CAWSRLGGSQETQYF

d_call: TRBD1
v_call: TRBV6-5
clone_size: -
j_call: TRBJ1-5
cdr3_length: 13
cdr3_nt: TGTGCCAGCAATTGGGACAGGGGTCAGCCCCAGCATTTT
cdr3_aa: CASNWDRGQPQHF

d_call: TRBD2
v_call: TRBV19
clone_size: -
j_call: TRBJ2-7
cdr3_length: 18
cdr3_nt: TGTGCCAGTAGTGACGAGGGGCTAGCGGGAGGGCCCCCCTACGAGCAGTACTTC
cdr3_aa: CASSDEGLAGGPPYEQYF

d_call: TRBD1
v_call: TRBV6-1
clone_size: once
j_call: TRBJ1-5
cdr3_length: 16
cdr3_nt: TGTGCCAGCAGTGAATTCGTGGACAGGGGCAATCAGCCCCAGCATTTT
cdr3_aa: CASSEFVDRGNQPQHF

d_call: TRBD2
v_call: TRBV6-2/TRBV6-3
clone_size: -
j_call: TRBJ2-1
cdr3_length: 16
cdr3_nt: TGTGCCAGCAGCTCTCGACTAGCGGGCTCCTACAATGAGCAGTTCTTC
cdr3_aa: CASSSRLAGSYNEQFF

d_call: -
v_call: TRBV6-5
clone_size: -
j_call: TRBJ1-1
cdr3_length: 14
cdr3_nt: TGTGCCAGCAGTTACAGGGGTGGGATCACTGAAGCTTTCTTT
cdr3_aa: CASSYRGGITEAFF

d_call: TRBD2
v_call: TRBV18
clone_size: once
j_call: TRBJ2-3
cdr3_length: 14
cdr3_nt: TGTGCCAGCTCACCAGTTAGCGGGGCGGATACGCAGTATTTT
cdr3_aa: CASSPVSGADTQYF

d_call: TRBD1
v_call: TRBV15
clone_size: -
j_call: TRBJ1-1
cdr3_length: 15
cdr3_nt: TGTGCCACCAGCCGAGGGGGCACCCCGAACACTGAAGCTTTCTTT
cdr3_aa: CATSRGGTPNTEAFF

d_call: -
v_call: TRBV4-3
clone_size: -
j_call: TRBJ1-1
cdr3_length: 15
cdr3_nt: TGCGCCAGCAGCCAAAGATGGGGGGGGAACACTGAAGCTTTCTTT
cdr3_aa: CASSQRWGGNTEAFF

d_call: -
v_call: TRBV7-9
clone_size: -
j_call: TRBJ1-4
cdr3_length: 12
cdr3_nt: TGTGCCAGCAGCTTATCAGATGAAAAACTGTTTTTT
cdr3_aa: CASSLSDEKLFF

d_call: -
v_call: TRBV18
clone_size: once
j_call: TRBJ1-2
cdr3_length: 14
cdr3_nt: TGTGCCAGCTCACCACCCGGGTCTAACTATGGCTACACCTTC
cdr3_aa: CASSPPGSNYGYTF

d_call: TRBD2
v_call: TRBV27
clone_size: once
j_call: TRBJ2-3
cdr3_length: 20
cdr3_nt: TGTGCCAGCAGTTTTAAGGGAGGGGCTAGCGGGAGGGCCTTCACAGATACGCAGTATTTT
cdr3_aa: CASSFKGGASGRAFTDTQYF

d_call: TRBD1
v_call: TRBV18
clone_size: -
j_call: TRBJ2-3
cdr3_length: 15
cdr3_nt: TGTGCCAGCTCTCCAGAGACAGGGGGTACAGATACGCAGTATTTT
cdr3_aa: CASSPETGGTDTQYF

d_call: -
v_call: TRBV6-5
clone_size: -
j_call: TRBJ2-7
cdr3_length: 13
cdr3_nt: TGTGCCAGCAGGCGGGACTTTTTATACGAGCAGTACTTC
cdr3_aa: CASRRDFLYEQYF

d_call: -
v_call: TRBV19
clone_size: -
j_call: TRBJ1-1
cdr3_length: 15
cdr3_nt: TGTGCCAGTAGTCGGGGGGGGCTTGCGAACACTGAAGCTTTCTTT
cdr3_aa: CASSRGGLANTEAFF

d_call: -
v_call: TRBV27
clone_size: -
j_call: TRBJ1-2
cdr3_length: 13
cdr3_nt: TGTGCCAGCAGTTTCTTCGGTCCCTATGGCTACACCTTC
cdr3_aa: CASSFFGPYGYTF

d_call: -
v_call: TRBV7-3
clone_size: -
j_call: TRBJ2-1
cdr3_length: 15
cdr3_nt: TGTGCCAGCAGCTCCTCTAGCCTCCGAAACAATGAGCAGTTCTTC
cdr3_aa: CASSSSSLRNNEQFF

d_call: -
v_call: TRBV18
clone_size: -
j_call: TRBJ2-3
cdr3_length: 15
cdr3_nt: TGTGCCAGCTCACCGGGCAGGGGAGGCACAGATACGCAGTATTTT
cdr3_aa: CASSPGRGGTDTQYF

d_call: -
v_call: TRBV19
clone_size: -
j_call: TRBJ2-2
cdr3_length: 14
cdr3_nt: TGTGCCAGCGTACAGTCCTCGAACACCGGGGAGCTGTTTTTT
cdr3_aa: CASVQSSNTGELFF

d_call: -
v_call: TRBV19
clone_size: -
j_call: TRBJ2-4
cdr3_length: 18
cdr3_nt: TGTGCCAGTAGTCGGCCCCAAGCGGGACAAATAGCCAAAAACATTCAGTACTTC
cdr3_aa: CASSRPQAGQIAKNIQYF

d_call: -
v_call: TRBV21-1
clone_size: -
j_call: TRBJ2-7
cdr3_length: 16
cdr3_nt: TGTGCCAGCAGCAAACCAACCGGGACAGAAGGGGACGAGCAGTACTTC
cdr3_aa: CASSKPTGTEGDEQYF

d_call: -
v_call: TRBV28
clone_size: -
j_call: TRBJ1-5
cdr3_length: 14
cdr3_nt: TGTGCCAGCAGTTTCGGGGGGGATACTCAGCCCCAGCATTTT
cdr3_aa: CASSFGGDTQPQHF

d_call: TRBD2
v_call: TRBV5-1
clone_size: -
j_call: TRBJ2-1
cdr3_length: 17
cdr3_nt: TGCGCCAGCAGCTCAACTACCGGGACTAGGACCTACAATGAGCAGTTCTTC
cdr3_aa: CASSSTTGTRTYNEQFF

d_call: TRBD2
v_call: TRBV7-3
clone_size: -
j_call: TRBJ2-1
cdr3_length: 15
cdr3_nt: TGTGCCAGCAGCTTGGGGGCGGGAGGGCCGAATGAGCAGTTCTTC
cdr3_aa: CASSLGAGGPNEQFF

d_call: -
v_call: TRBV19
clone_size: -
j_call: TRBJ2-2
cdr3_length: 15
cdr3_nt: TGTGCCAGTAGTGAAAGGAGGGCAAGCACCGGGGAGCTGTTTTTT
cdr3_aa: CASSERRASTGELFF

d_call: TRBD1
v_call: TRBV19
clone_size: -
j_call: TRBJ1-2
cdr3_length: 14
cdr3_nt: TGTGCCAGTAGGCCGGACAGGGGGCTGCGTGGCTACACCTTC
cdr3_aa: CASRPDRGLRGYTF

d_call: TRBD1
v_call: TRBV27
clone_size: -
j_call: TRBJ1-5
cdr3_length: 15
cdr3_nt: TGTGCCAGCAGTGTCGGGACAGGGGTTGGTCAGCCCCAGCATTTT
cdr3_aa: CASSVGTGVGQPQHF

d_call: -
v_call: TRBV11-3
clone_size: -
j_call: TRBJ2-7
cdr3_length: 16
cdr3_nt: TGTGCCAGCAGCTTAGACGGAATGGAGGGAGCCTACGAGCAGTACTTC
cdr3_aa: CASSLDGMEGAYEQYF

d_call: TRBD2
v_call: TRBV10-3
clone_size: few
j_call: TRBJ2-1
cdr3_length: 17
cdr3_nt: TGTGCCTCCGGCGGCGCTAGCGGGAGTTTGTTCGGCAATGAGCAGTTCTTC
cdr3_aa: CASGGASGSLFGNEQFF

d_call: -
v_call: TRBV28
clone_size: -
j_call: TRBJ1-2
cdr3_length: 15
cdr3_nt: TGTGCCAGCAGACCTCCCCCGGCGGGGAACTATGGCTACACCTTC
cdr3_aa: CASRPPPAGNYGYTF

d_call: -
v_call: TRBV19
clone_size: -
j_call: TRBJ1-2
cdr3_length: 15
cdr3_nt: TGTGCCAGTAGTTCTTGGGGGGGCGTAAACTATGGCTACACCTTC
cdr3_aa: CASSSWGGVNYGYTF

d_call: -
v_call: TRBV7-3
clone_size: -
j_call: TRBJ2-6
cdr3_length: 15
cdr3_nt: TGTGCCAGCAGCTTACAGGGGACTGGGGCCAACGTCCTGACTTTC
cdr3_aa: CASSLQGTGANVLTF

d_call: -
v_call: TRBV4-2
clone_size: few
j_call: TRBJ1-1
cdr3_length: 13
cdr3_nt: TGTGCCAGCAGCCTACAGATGAACACTGAAGCTTTCTTT
cdr3_aa: CASSLQMNTEAFF

d_call: TRBD1
v_call: TRBV12-3/TRBV12-4
clone_size: -
j_call: TRBJ1-2
cdr3_length: 13
cdr3_nt: TGTGCCAGCAGAGAACAGGGGTTAGATGGCTACACCTTC
cdr3_aa: CASREQGLDGYTF

d_call: TRBD2
v_call: TRBV7-2
clone_size: -
j_call: TRBJ2-6
cdr3_length: 17
cdr3_nt: TGTGCCAGCAGCTATAGCGGGGGCGGAGGTGGGGCCAACGTCCTGACTTTC
cdr3_aa: CASSYSGGGGGANVLTF

d_call: -
v_call: TRBV12-1
clone_size: -
j_call: TRBJ2-7
cdr3_length: 11
cdr3_nt: TGTGCCAACCCAGGGGCCTACGAGCAGTACTTC
cdr3_aa: CANPGAYEQYF

d_call: TRBD2
v_call: TRBV9
clone_size: once
j_call: TRBJ2-5
cdr3_length: 16
cdr3_nt: TGTGCCAGCAGCGTAGCGGGCCTAGCGGGAACAGAGACCCAGTACTTC
cdr3_aa: CASSVAGLAGTETQYF

d_call: TRBD1
v_call: TRBV27
clone_size: -
j_call: TRBJ2-5
cdr3_length: 15
cdr3_nt: TGTGCCAGCAGTTCCGGGACAGGGCCTCAAGAGACCCAGTACTTC
cdr3_aa: CASSSGTGPQETQYF

d_call: TRBD1
v_call: TRBV30
clone_size: -
j_call: TRBJ2-7
cdr3_length: 14
cdr3_nt: TGTGCCTGGAGTTCGGACAGGGGTTACTACGAGCAGTACTTC
cdr3_aa: CAWSSDRGYYEQYF

d_call: TRBD2
v_call: TRBV5-1
clone_size: -
j_call: TRBJ2-7
cdr3_length: 16
cdr3_nt: TGCGCCAGCAGCATGACGAATAGCGGGAGTGGGTACGAGCAGTACTTC
cdr3_aa: CASSMTNSGSGYEQYF

d_call: -
v_call: TRBV9
clone_size: -
j_call: TRBJ1-2
cdr3_length: 13
cdr3_nt: TGTGCCAGCAGCGTAGGGGCAGAAGATGGCTACACCTTC
cdr3_aa: CASSVGAEDGYTF

d_call: TRBD2
v_call: TRBV30
clone_size: -
j_call: TRBJ2-5
cdr3_length: 14
cdr3_nt: TGTGCCTGGAGGGGACTAGCGGCCCAAGGTACCCAGTACTTC
cdr3_aa: CAWRGLAAQGTQYF

d_call: -
v_call: TRBV5-4
clone_size: -
j_call: TRBJ2-1
cdr3_length: 15
cdr3_nt: TGTGCCAGCAGCCCTCCGCCGGGGGAGGACAATGAGCAGTTCTTC
cdr3_aa: CASSPPPGEDNEQFF

d_call: TRBD2
v_call: TRBV6-2/TRBV6-3
clone_size: -
j_call: TRBJ2-7
cdr3_length: 16
cdr3_nt: TGTGCCAGCAGCGACTCTAGCGGGAGTGAGTCCTACGAGCAGTACTTC
cdr3_aa: CASSDSSGSESYEQYF

d_call: TRBD2
v_call: TRBV19
clone_size: once
j_call: TRBJ2-4
cdr3_length: 16
cdr3_nt: TGTGCCAGTAGTAGATGGACTAGCGCAGCCAAAAACATTCAGTACTTC
cdr3_aa: CASSRWTSAAKNIQYF

d_call: -
v_call: TRBV30
clone_size: many
j_call: TRBJ2-7
cdr3_length: 14
cdr3_nt: TGTGCCTGGAGCCCAGGGGCGAATCTCTACGAGCAGTACTTC
cdr3_aa: CAWSPGANLYEQYF

d_call: TRBD1
v_call: TRBV29-1
clone_size: -
j_call: TRBJ2-7
cdr3_length: 16
cdr3_nt: TGCAGCGTTGGTCGCCAGGGGGCTACTCAGGCCTACGAGCAGTACTTC
cdr3_aa: CSVGRQGATQAYEQYF